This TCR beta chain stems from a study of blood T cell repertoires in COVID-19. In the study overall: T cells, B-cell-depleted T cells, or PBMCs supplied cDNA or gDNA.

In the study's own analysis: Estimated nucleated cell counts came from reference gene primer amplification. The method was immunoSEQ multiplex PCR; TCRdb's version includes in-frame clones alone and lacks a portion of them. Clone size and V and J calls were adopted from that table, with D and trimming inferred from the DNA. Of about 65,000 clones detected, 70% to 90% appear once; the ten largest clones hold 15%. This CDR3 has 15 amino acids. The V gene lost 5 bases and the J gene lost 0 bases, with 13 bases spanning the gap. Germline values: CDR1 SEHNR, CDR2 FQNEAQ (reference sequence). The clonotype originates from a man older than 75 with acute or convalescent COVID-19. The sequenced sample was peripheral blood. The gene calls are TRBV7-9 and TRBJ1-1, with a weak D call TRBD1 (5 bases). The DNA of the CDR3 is TGTGCCAGCAGCCTTACACAGGTACTGAACACTGAAGCTTTCTTT. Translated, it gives CASSLTQVLNTEAFF.